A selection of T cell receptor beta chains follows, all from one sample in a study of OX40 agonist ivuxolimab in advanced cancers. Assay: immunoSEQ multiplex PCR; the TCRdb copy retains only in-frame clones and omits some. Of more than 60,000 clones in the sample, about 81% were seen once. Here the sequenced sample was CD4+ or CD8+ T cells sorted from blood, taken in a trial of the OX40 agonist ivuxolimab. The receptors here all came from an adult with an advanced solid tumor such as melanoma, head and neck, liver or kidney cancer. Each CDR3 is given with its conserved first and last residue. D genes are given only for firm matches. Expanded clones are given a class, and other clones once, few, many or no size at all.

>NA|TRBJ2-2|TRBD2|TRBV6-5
CASSYSTSGSTGELFF
TGTGCCAGCAGTTACTCGACTAGCGGGAGCACCGGGGAGCTGTTTTTT
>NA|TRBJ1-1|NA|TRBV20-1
CSAGSATEAFF
TGCAGTGCTGGGTCAGCGACTGAAGCTTTCTTT
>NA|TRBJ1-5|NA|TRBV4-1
CASSITLYQPQHF
TGCGCCAGCAGCATAACACTGTATCAGCCCCAGCATTTT
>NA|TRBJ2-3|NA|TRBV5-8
CASSPFGGENTQYF
TGTGCCAGCAGCCCGTTTGGGGGTGAGAATACGCAGTATTTT
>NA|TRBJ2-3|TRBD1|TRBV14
CASSQHTGGAWTDTQYF
TGTGCCAGCAGCCAGCACACAGGGGGCGCTTGGACAGATACGCAGTATTTT
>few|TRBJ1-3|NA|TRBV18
CASSPLGQSVGNTIYF
TGTGCCAGCTCACCACTCGGACAGAGCGTAGGAAACACCATATATTTT
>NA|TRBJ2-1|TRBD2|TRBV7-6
CASSLASASGRSNEQFF
TGTGCCAGCAGCTTAGCGTCGGCTAGCGGGAGGAGTAATGAGCAGTTCTTC
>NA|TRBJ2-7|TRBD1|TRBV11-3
CASSLGGQGTYEQYF
TGTGCCAGCAGCTTAGGGGGACAGGGAACCTACGAGCAGTACTTC
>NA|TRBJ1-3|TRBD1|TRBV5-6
CASSLRGLTSGNTIYF
TGTGCCAGCAGCTTGAGGGGGCTAACCTCTGGAAACACCATATATTTT
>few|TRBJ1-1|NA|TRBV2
CASSEYRADLTVEAFF
TGTGCCAGCAGTGAGTATCGCGCAGACTTGACGGTTGAAGCTTTCTTT
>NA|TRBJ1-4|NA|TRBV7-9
CASSLSSSAVHEKLFF
TGTGCCAGCAGCTTATCTTCTTCCGCAGTTCATGAAAAACTGTTTTTT
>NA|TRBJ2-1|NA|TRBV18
CASSPQGTYNEQFF
TGTGCCAGCTCACCACAGGGAACCTACAATGAGCAGTTCTTC
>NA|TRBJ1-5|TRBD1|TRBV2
CASSPTGVSNQPQHF
TGTGCCAGCAGTCCGACAGGGGTCAGCAATCAGCCCCAGCATTTT
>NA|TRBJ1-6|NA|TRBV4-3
CASSQNRASPLHF
TGCGCCAGCAGCCAAAACAGGGCTTCACCCCTCCACTTT
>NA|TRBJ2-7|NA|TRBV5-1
CASSSTGTAAYEQYF
TGCGCCAGCAGCTCAACCGGGACGGCCGCCTACGAGCAGTACTTC
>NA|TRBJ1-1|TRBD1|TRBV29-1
CSVEGQGDTEAFF
TGCAGCGTTGAAGGGCAGGGGGACACTGAAGCTTTCTTT
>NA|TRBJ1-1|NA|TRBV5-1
CASSLVGGSTEAFF
TGCGCCAGCAGCTTGGTGGGGGGGAGCACTGAAGCTTTCTTT
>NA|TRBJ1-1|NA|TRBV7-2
CASSSVLGQNTEAFF
TGTGCCAGCAGCTCCGTCCTCGGACAGAACACTGAAGCTTTCTTT
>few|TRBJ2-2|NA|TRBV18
CASSPPGVGTGELFF
TGTGCCAGCTCACCTCCCGGTGTAGGGACCGGGGAGCTGTTTTTT
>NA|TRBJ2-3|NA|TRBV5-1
CASSLDLGGSTDTQYF
TGCGCCAGCAGCTTGGATCTGGGTGGTAGCACAGATACGCAGTATTTT
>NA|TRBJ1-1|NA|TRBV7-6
CASSSVISTEAFF
TGTGCCAGCAGCTCCGTCATAAGCACTGAAGCTTTCTTT
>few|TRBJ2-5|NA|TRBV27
CASSQRLQETQYF
TGTGCCAGCAGTCAGAGGCTCCAAGAGACCCAGTACTTC
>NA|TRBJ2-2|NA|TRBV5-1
CASSFSGTTGELFF
TGCGCCAGCAGCTTTTCAGGGACCACCGGGGAGCTGTTTTTT
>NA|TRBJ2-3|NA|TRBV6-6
CASSPGHQSRYF
TGTGCCAGCAGTCCGGGACACCAGTCCAGGTATTTT
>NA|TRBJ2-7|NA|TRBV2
CASSADRLREQYF
TGTGCCAGCAGTGCGGACCGACTACGCGAGCAGTACTTC
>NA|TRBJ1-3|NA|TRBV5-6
CASSSTYSGNTIYF
TGTGCCAGCAGCTCTACATACTCTGGAAACACCATATATTTT
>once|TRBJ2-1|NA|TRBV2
CASSEVEGRNEQFF
TGTGCCAGCAGTGAGGTCGAGGGGCGAAATGAGCAGTTCTTC
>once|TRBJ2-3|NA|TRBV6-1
CASSDSPHRTDTQYF
TGTGCCAGCAGTGACAGTCCACACCGCACAGATACGCAGTATTTT
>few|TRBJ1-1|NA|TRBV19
CASSIRINTEAFF
TGTGCCAGTAGTATACGGATAAACACTGAAGCTTTCTTT